The 8 T cell receptor beta chains given below trace back to one sample, sequenced in a study of neurological immune-mediated disorders. TCRdb processed the 5' RACE reads anew with MiXCR; each CDR3 protein has one entry. The sample lists 39,000 or so distinct CDR3 sequences, 2% to 3% occurring once. Specimen: PBMCs. The receptors were gathered from a young man with multiple sclerosis.

The chain employs TRBV28 and TRBJ1-1; no definite D call. The V gene lost 4 bases and the J gene lost 4 bases, with 13 bases spanning the gap. Germline loops: CDR1 MDHEN, CDR2 SYDVKM. The CDR3 has 14 residues. For the CDR3, the DNA is TGTGCCAGCAGTTCGGACGGTGGAACCACTGAAGCTTTCTTT. This gives the protein CASSSDGGTTEAFF.

This clonotype was recorded at least ten times. V and J are TRBV27 and TRBJ2-7; D may be TRBD1 (6 bases). Trimming shortened V by 2 bases and J by 3 bases, and 11 bases separated the two germline ends. Germline V gene lookup returns CDR1 MNHEY and CDR2 SMNVEV (reference sequence). The CDR3 contains 14 residues. CDR3 DNA: TGTGCCAGCAGTTTACAGGGGATAGGCTACGAGCAGTACTTC. This gives the protein CASSLQGIGYEQYF.

This clonotype was observed at least ten times. The chain is built from TRBV20-1 and TRBJ1-6; 9 bases are a match to TRBD1. The CDR3 runs to 16 residues. V shed 0 bases and J 9 bases; nucleotides not matched to a gene: 9. In germline, CDR1 is DFQATT, CDR2 SNEGSKA (reference sequence). CDR3 in DNA: TGCAGTGCTAGAGATCGAACAGGGGGCATCAGTTCACCCCTCCACTTT. It specifies CSARDRTGGISSPLHF.

This clonotype was detected ten times or more. The chain combines TRBV7-3 with TRBJ2-3; 8 bases agree with TRBD2. V dropped 3 bases and J dropped 2; count of bases not matched to a gene: 1. The CDR3 loop spans 14 amino acids. CDR1 SGHTA and CDR2 FQGTGA come from the germline V gene. The chain's CDR3 is CASSFSGDTDTQYF. In DNA form, the CDR3 reads TGTGCCAGCAGCTTTAGCGGGGACACAGATACGCAGTATTTT. Supplemented by reference TRBV7-3 and TRBJ2-3, the full variable domain reads GAGVSQTPSNKVTEKGKYVELRCDPISGHTALYWYRQSLGQGPEFLIYFQGTGAADDSGLPNDRFFAVRPEGSVSTLKIQRTERGDSAVYLCASSFSGDTDTQYFGPGTRLTVL.

This clonotype was seen many times. The rearrangement links TRBV12-3 or TRBV12-4 to TRBJ1-1, with no clear D. CDR3 size: 14 residues. The V end lost 7 bases, the J end lost 2 bases, and 14 bases lay between the germline ends. CDR3 coding DNA: TGTGCCAGCAACCCGAGCAGATCTAACACTGAAGCTTTCTTT. Translation gives CASNPSRSNTEAFF.

This clonotype showed up many times. This chain links TRBV7-2 with TRBJ2-1; no clear D gene. CDR1 SGHTA and CDR2 FQGNSA come from the germline V gene. V was clipped by 5 bases and J by 10 bases, with 12 bases between them. The CDR3 sequence is 12 residues long. The CDR3, as DNA: TGTGCCAGCAGCCCCCGTCCGAGGGAGCAGTTCTTC. This translates into CASSPRPREQFF.

This clonotype was observed many times. V and J are TRBV27 and TRBJ1-6; 9 nucleotides match TRBD1. The germline V gene has CDR1 MNHEY and CDR2 SMNVEV (reference sequence). The CDR3 contains 20 residues. With V trimmed by 5 bases and J by 2 bases, 16 bases remained unmatched. CDR3 DNA: TGTGCCAGCAGTCGAAAGAGGCCCACAGGGGGCTTGGCCTATAATTCACCCCTCCACTTT. Translating gives CASSRKRPTGGLAYNSPLHF.

This clonotype was observed many times. V is TRBV20-1 and J is TRBJ2-2, with a weak D call TRBD2 (5 bases). The CDR3 spans 12 residues. The germline gives CDR1 DFQATT, CDR2 SNEGSKA (reference sequence). V lost 3 bases and J 3 bases, leaving 5 bases between the germline ends. The DNA of the CDR3 is TGCAGTGCTAGGAGGGACACCGGGGAGCTGTTTTTT. This codes for CSARRDTGELFF.